This T cell receptor (beta chain) emerged from a study of T-cell reconstitution after alpha-beta-depleted transplantation in children (dated by TCRdb to between 2015 and 2016). A note on the overall study: Using TCR repertoire profiling, the study quantitatively followed how T-cell immune reconstitution unfolded in children after TCRalphabeta/CD19-depleted allogeneic hematopoietic cell transplantation.

In the germline V gene, CDR1 corresponds to SNHLY and CDR2 to FYNNEI. Unmatched junction bases come to 6, with V trimmed by 5 bases and J by 8 bases. From cysteine to phenylalanine, the CDR3 is 15 amino acids long. Left in the record is the CDR3 DNA by itself, 45 bases read in frame from the first base. Receptors were amplified or captured by PCR. The reads were generated on an Illumina HiSeq 2500. To normalize quantification of the TCRbeta repertoire, the TCR libraries were built with molecular barcoding that relied on unique molecular identifiers. TCRdb trimmed public reads at Q25 via fastp, called clones via MiXCR and kept in-frame beta chains. Each CDR3 protein gets just one entry, which takes the most common genes and DNA from the rows behind it. In all, the sample holds around 130,000 distinct CDR3 sequences, and about 9.5% of those were seen once. The ten most abundant clones make up approximately 25% of the sample.

Concerning this clonotype itself: Its cognate antigen has yet to be identified. No much larger clonotype is one base removed from it; base qualities were not supplied.

What the research found in general, with its limitations: Over the following months the frequencies of hyperexpanded clones went down, and after one year T-cell counts and TCRbeta diversity were mostly credited to newly produced T cells. In some patients, the high TCRbeta diversity seen at day 60 was put down to recipient T cells and intrathymic progenitors that had survived conditioning. Apparently early alphabetaT-cell count recovery about two months after transplant reportedly relied on only several hundred rapidly expanded clones derived from non-depleted graft cells.

This sample's treatment or condition label indicates: allogeneic hematopoietic cell transplantation with graft depleted of TCRalphabeta T cells and CD19 B cells. The children who served as transplant recipients had been given grafts of TCRalphabeta/CD19-depleted allogeneic hematopoietic cells. This TCR was sampled from a girl under two years old who had a stem cell transplant for combined immunodeficiency, so the T cells may come from the graft donor. The chain is made from TRBV2 and TRBJ2-2; 12 nucleotides in the junction match TRBD1. Sequenced material: PBMCs, mostly from graft donor cells, taken 180 days after TCRalphabeta/CD19-depleted stem cell transplant. CDR3 protein: CASSPGQGAGGELFF. The nucleotide sequence reads TGTGCCAGCAGTCCGGGACAGGGGGCCGGTGGGGAGCTGTTTTTT.